This T cell receptor beta chain appears in the sequencing data of a study of T cell responses to AZD1222 COVID-19 vaccine. Trimming took 11 bases from V and 2 from J, leaving 12 bases between them. This CDR3 has 13 amino acids. Germline V gene sequence: CDR1 LNHDA, CDR2 SQIVND (reference sequence). TCRdb's table, derived via immunoSEQ multiplex PCR, lists solely in-frame clones and lacks some. Seen here are about 100,000 clones, 86% observed once, and the top ten hold around 1.5%. V and J are TRBV19 and TRBJ1-4; D is uncertain. The sample consisted of peripheral blood, taken on day 0 of AZD1222 vaccination. This receptor was taken from an adult in good health. CDR3 DNA: TGTGCCGCGTCCCAGGCTACTAATGAAAAACTGTTTTTT. Protein product: CAASQATNEKLFF.